This T cell receptor beta chain was sequenced during a study of PD-L1 blockade in urothelial cancer. Study-level information: Bladder-origin urothelial cancer in males covered twenty-five of 29 patients. Study-wide results and caveats: Tumor-associated blood clones were expanded more by durable-benefit patients at 3 weeks.

Time point defined: pretreatment peripheral blood. Each patient gave between 1 and 8 samples, pretreatment and on-treatment. The data were produced by immunoSEQ multiplex PCR, yet TCRdb's version contains in-frame clones alone and is incomplete. The table has more than 75,000 clones, roughly 84% seen once. About this clone itself: Its antigen is unidentified.

Trimming took 0 bases from V and 2 from J; bases not matched to a gene: 10. In germline, CDR1 is MNHEY, CDR2 SMNVEV (reference sequence). This CDR3 has 17 amino acids. The receptor comes from a man aged 55 to 70 with urothelial cancer. The chain carries TRBV27 and TRBJ2-7; 7 bases are a match to TRBD2. Specimen: PBMCs, collected around atezolizumab (anti-PD-L1) treatment. DNA of the CDR3: TGTGCCAGCAGTTTATCGGTTTCGAGCGGGGCCCCCTACGAGCAGTACTTC. Translated, it gives CASSLSVSSGAPYEQYF.